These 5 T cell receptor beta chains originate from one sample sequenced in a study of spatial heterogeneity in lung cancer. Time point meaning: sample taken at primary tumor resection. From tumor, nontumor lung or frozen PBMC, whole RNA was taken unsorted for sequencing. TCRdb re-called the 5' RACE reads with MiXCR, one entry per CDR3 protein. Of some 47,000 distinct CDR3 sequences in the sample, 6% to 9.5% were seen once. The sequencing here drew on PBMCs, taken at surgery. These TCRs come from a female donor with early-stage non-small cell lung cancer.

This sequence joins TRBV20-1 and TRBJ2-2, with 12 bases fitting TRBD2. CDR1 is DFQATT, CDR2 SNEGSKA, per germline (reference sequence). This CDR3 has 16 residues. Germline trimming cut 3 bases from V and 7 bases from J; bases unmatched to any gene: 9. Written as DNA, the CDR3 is TGCAGTGCTAGTCGGCTAGCGGGGGGGCATGGCGGGGAGCTGTTTTTT. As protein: CSASRLAGGHGGELFF.

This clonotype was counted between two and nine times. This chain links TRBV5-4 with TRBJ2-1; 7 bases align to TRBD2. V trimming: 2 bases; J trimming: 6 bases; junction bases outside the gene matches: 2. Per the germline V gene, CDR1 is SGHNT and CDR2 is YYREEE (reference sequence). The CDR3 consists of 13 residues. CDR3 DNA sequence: TGTGCCAGCAGCTTTCCGGGGGGCAATGAGCAGTTCTTC. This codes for CASSFPGGNEQFF.

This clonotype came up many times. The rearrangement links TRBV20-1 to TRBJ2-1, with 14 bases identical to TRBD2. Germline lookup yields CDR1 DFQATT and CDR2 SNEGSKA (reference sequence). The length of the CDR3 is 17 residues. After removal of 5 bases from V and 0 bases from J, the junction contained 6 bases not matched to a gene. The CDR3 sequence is CSAQGLAGALSYNEQFF. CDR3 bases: TGCAGTGCTCAGGGACTAGCGGGGGCTCTCTCCTACAATGAGCAGTTCTTC.

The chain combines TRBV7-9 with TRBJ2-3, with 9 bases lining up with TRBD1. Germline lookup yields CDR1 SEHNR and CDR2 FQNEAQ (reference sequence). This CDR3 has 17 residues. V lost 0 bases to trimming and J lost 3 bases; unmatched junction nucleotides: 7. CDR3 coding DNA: TGTGCCAGCAGCTTAGCGATGGGACAGGGTAGGACAGATACGCAGTATTTT. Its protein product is CASSLAMGQGRTDTQYF.

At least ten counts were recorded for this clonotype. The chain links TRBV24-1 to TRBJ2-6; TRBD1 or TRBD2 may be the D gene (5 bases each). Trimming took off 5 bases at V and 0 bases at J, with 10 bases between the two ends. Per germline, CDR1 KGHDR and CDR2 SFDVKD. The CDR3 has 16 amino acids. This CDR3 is CATSAGTFSGANVLTF. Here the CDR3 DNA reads TGTGCCACCAGTGCCGGGACGTTCTCTGGGGCCAACGTCCTGACTTTC.